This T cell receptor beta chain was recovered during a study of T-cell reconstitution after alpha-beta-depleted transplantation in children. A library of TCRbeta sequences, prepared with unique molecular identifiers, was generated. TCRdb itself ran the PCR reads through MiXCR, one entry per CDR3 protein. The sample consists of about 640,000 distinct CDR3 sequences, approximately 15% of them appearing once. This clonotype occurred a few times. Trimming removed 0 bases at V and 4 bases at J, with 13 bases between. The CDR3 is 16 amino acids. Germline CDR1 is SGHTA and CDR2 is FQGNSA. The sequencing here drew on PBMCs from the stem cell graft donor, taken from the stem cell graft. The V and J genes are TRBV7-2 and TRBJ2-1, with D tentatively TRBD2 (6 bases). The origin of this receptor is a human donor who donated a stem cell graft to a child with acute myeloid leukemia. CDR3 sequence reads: CASSLASGLPYNEQFF. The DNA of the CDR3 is TGTGCCAGCAGCTTAGCTAGCGGTTTACCTTACAATGAGCAGTTCTTC.